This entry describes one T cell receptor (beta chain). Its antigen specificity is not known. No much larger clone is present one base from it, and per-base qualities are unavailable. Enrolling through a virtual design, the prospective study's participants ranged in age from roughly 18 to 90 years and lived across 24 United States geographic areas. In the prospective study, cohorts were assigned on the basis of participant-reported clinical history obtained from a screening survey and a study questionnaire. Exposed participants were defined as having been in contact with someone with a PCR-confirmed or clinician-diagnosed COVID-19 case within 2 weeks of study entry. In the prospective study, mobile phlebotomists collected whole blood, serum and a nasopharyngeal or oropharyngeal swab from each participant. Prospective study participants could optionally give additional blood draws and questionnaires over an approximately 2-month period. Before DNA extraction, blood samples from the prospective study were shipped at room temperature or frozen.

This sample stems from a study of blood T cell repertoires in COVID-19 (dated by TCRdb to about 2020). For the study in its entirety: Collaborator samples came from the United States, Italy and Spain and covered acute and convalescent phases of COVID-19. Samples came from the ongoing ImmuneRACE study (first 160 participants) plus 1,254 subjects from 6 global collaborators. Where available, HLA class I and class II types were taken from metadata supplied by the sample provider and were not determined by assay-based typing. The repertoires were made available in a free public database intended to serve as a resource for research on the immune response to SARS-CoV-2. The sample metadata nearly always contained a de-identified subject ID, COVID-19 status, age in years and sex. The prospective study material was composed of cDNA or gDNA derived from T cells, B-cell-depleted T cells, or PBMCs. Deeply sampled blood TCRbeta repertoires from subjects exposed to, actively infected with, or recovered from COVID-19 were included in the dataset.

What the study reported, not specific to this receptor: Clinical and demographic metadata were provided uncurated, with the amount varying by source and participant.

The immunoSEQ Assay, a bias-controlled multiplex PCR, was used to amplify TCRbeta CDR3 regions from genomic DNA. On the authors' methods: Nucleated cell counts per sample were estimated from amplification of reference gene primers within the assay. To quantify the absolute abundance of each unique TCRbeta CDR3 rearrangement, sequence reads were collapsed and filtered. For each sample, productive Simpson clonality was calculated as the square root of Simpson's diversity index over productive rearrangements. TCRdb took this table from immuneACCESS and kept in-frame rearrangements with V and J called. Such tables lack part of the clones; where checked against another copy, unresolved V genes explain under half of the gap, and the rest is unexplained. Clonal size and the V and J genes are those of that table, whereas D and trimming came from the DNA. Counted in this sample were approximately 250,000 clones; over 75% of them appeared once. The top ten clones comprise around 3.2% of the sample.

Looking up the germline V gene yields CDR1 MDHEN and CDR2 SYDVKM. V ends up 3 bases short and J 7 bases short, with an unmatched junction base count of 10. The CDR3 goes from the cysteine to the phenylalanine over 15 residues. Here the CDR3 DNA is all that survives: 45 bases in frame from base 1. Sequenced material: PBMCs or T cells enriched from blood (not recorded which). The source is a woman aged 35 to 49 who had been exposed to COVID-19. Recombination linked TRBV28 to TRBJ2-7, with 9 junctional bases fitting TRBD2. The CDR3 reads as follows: CASSFLRGGRREQYF. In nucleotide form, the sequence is TGTGCCAGCAGTTTTCTGCGGGGGGGCCGTAGGGAGCAGTACTTC. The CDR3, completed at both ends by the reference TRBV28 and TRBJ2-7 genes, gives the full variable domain DVKVTQSSRYLVKRTGEKVFLECVQDMDHENMFWYRQDPGLGLRLIYFSYDVKMKEKGDIPEGYSVSREKKERFSLILESASTNQTSMYLCASSFLRGGRREQYFGPGTRLTVT.